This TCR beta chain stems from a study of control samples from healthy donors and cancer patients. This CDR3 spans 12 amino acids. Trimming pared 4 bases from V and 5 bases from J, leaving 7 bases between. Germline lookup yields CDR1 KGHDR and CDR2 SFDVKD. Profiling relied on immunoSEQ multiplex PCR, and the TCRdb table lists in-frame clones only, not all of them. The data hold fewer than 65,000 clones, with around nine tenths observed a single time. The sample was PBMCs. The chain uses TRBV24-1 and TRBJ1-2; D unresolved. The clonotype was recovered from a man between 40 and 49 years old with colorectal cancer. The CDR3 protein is CATSDQAYGYTF. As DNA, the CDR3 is TGTGCCACCAGTGACCAAGCATATGGCTACACCTTC.